This T cell receptor (beta chain) is from a study of response to subunit inactivated influenza vaccine. Germline V gives CDR1 DFQATT, CDR2 SNEGSKA (reference sequence). Trimming removed 2 bases from V and 6 bases from J, with 13 bases in between. The CDR3 has 14 residues. TCRdb recomputed calls from the RT-PCR reads with MiXCR, one row per CDR3 protein. This table holds just under 550,000 distinct CDR3 sequences, roughly 25% found once. The sample also formed part of further work on T cells expressing NK-cell markers. As that report states: Beta-chain TCR cDNA was generated via 5'RACE template switching with UMIs. CD8+ T cells in 5 to 7 donors included dominant NKG2C+ clonotypes at about 1.0-7.5%.

The source of this sequence is a man in his fifties or sixties who received an inactivated influenza vaccine. This specimen was CD4+ T cells sorted from PBMCs, taken 11 to 12 days after vaccination. The J gene is TRBJ1-4, the V gene TRBV20-1; the D gene is possibly TRBD1 (5 bases). DNA of the CDR3: TGCAGTGCTAGATTAGTAGGGGCCGATGAAAAACTGTTTTTT. Translation gives CSARLVGADEKLFF.